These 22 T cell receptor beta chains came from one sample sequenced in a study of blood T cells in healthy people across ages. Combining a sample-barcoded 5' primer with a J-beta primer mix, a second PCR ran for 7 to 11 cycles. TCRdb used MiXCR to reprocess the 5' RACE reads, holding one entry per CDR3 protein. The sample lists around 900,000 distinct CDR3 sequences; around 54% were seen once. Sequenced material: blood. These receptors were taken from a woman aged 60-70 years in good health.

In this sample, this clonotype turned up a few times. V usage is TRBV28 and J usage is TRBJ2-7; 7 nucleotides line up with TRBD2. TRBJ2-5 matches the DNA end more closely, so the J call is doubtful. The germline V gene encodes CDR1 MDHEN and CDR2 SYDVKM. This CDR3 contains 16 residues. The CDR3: CAIAQGGTKGMETQYF. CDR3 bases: TGTGCCATAGCCCAGGGTGGGACTAAGGGCATGGAGACCCAGTACTTC.

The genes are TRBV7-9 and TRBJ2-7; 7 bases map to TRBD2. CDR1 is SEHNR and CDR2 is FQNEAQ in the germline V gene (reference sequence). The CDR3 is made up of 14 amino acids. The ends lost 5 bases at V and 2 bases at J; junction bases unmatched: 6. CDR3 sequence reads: CASSISGIAYEQYF. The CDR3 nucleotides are TGTGCCAGCAGCATAAGCGGGATAGCCTACGAGCAGTACTTC.

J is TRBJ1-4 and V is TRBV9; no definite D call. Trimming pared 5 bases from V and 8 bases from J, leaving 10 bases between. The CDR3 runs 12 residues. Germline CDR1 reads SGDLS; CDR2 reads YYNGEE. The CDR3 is CASSADGEKLFF. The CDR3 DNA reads TGTGCCAGCAGTGCCGATGGGGAAAAACTGTTTTTT.

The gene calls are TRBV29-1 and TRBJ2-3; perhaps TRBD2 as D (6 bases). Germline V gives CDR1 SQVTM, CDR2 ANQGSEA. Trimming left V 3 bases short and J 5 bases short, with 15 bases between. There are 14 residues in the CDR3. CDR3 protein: CSVERDSALDTQYF. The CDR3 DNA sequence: TGCAGCGTTGAGCGGGACTCTGCTTTAGATACGCAGTATTTT.

Here the CDR3 reads CASSYDSRSTDTQYF. DNA for the CDR3: TGTGCCAGCAGTTACGATTCACGGAGCACAGATACGCAGTATTTT. V and J are TRBV6-5 and TRBJ2-3; the D is unclear. Germline-derived CDR1 and CDR2 are MNHEY and SVGAGI. The CDR3 consists of 15 residues. Trimming removed 2 bases at V and 0 bases at J, with 9 bases between.

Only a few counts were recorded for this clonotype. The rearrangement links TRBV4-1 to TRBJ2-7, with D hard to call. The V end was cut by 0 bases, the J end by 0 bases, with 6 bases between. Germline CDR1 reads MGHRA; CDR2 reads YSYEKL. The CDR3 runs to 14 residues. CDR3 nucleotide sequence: TGCGCCAGCAGCCAAGAAGCGCTCTCCTACGAGCAGTACTTC. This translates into CASSQEALSYEQYF.

The CDR3: CSARDLDRQNTEAFF. The CDR3 DNA is TGCAGTGCTAGAGATCTGGACAGACAGAACACTGAAGCTTTCTTT. The chain is built from TRBV20-1 and TRBJ1-1, with TRBD1 as a possible D gene (6 bases). The CDR3 length is 15 residues. Trimming shortened V by 0 bases and J by 1 base, and 12 bases separated the two germline ends. The germline V gene has CDR1 DFQATT and CDR2 SNEGSKA (reference sequence).

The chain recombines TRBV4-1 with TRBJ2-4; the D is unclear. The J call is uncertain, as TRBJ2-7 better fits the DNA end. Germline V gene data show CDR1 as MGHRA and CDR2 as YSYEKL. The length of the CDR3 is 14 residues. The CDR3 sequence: CASSQGSCTYEQYF. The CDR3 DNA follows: TGCGCCAGCAGCCAAGGCTCATGCACCTACGAGCAGTACTTC.

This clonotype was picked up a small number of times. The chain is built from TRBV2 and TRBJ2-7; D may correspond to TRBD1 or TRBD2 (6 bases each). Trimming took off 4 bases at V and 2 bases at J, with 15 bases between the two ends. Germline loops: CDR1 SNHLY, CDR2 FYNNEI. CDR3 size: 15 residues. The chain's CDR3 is CASSGGASVPYEQYF. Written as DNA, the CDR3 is TGTGCCAGCAGTGGGGGGGCTAGCGTCCCCTACGAGCAGTACTTC.

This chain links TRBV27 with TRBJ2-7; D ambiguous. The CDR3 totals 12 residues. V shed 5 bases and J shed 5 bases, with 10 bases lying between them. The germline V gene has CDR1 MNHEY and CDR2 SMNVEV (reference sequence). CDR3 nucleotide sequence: TGTGCCAGCAGTAATTTAGTAAACGAGCAGTACTTC. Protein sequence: CASSNLVNEQYF.

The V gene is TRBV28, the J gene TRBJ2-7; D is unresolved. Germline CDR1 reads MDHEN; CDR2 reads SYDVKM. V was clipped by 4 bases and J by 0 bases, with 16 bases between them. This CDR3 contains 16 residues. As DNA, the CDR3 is TGTGCCAGCAGTTCAACAGTCGTCTCTAACTCCTACGAGCAGTACTTC. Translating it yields CASSSTVVSNSYEQYF.

The CDR3 DNA is TGCGCCAGCTCTGACAGGGGAGGGGAGCCCCAGCATTTT. This translates into CASSDRGGEPQHF. The chain carries TRBV4-1 and TRBJ1-5, with 8 bases lining up with TRBD1. From germline, CDR1 is MGHRA and CDR2 YSYEKL. The CDR3 runs to 13 residues. The V and J ends lost 8 bases and 8 bases, in that order; junction bases with no gene match: 8.

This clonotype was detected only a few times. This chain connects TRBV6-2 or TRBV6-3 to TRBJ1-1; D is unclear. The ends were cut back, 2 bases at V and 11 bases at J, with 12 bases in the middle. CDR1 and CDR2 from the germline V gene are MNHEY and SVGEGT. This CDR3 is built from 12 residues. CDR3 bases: TGTGCCAGCAGTTACGATCGGGTTACGGCTTTCTTT. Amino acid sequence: CASSYDRVTAFF.

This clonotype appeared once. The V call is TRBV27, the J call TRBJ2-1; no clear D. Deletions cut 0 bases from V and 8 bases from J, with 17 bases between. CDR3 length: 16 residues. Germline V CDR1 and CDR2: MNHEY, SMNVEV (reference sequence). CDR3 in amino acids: CASSLSARLFVDEQFF. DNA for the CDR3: TGTGCCAGCAGTTTATCAGCACGGTTGTTTGTGGATGAGCAGTTCTTC.

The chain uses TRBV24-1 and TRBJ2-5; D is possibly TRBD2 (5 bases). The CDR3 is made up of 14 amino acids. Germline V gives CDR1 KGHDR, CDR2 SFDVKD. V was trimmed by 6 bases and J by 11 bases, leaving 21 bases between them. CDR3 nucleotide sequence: TGTGCCACCAGTTTGAGAGGAGGCCTCGTTGAGCAGTACTTC. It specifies CATSLRGGLVEQYF.

CDR3 protein: CSASGVANEQFF. The CDR3 nucleotides read TGCAGTGCCTCCGGGGTGGCGAATGAGCAGTTCTTC. The rearrangement links TRBV20-1 to TRBJ2-1, with D possibly being TRBD2 (5 bases). This CDR3 has 12 residues. CDR1 and CDR2 (germline): DFQATT, SNEGSKA (reference sequence). The germline V and J ends were trimmed by 6 bases and 7 bases, with 13 bases remaining between them.

The CDR3 here is CASSPRRGHEQFF. The DNA for the CDR3 is TGTGCCAGCAGTCCGCGGAGGGGTCATGAGCAGTTCTTC. This chain links TRBV6-1 with TRBJ2-1; a possible D gene is TRBD2 (6 bases). Germline lookup yields CDR1 MNHNS and CDR2 SASEGT. Deletions cut 5 bases from V and 8 bases from J, with 13 bases between. The CDR3 length is 13 residues.

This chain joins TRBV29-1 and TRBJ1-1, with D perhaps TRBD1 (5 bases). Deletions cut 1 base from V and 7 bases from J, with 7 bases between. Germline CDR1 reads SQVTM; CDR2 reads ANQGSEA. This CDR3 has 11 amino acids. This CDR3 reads CSVEGGSEAFF. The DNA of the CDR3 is TGCAGCGTTGAAGGGGGCAGTGAAGCTTTCTTT.

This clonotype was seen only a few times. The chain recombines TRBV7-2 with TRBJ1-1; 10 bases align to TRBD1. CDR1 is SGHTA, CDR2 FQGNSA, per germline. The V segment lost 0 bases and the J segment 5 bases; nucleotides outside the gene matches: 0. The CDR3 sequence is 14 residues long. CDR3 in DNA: TGTGCCAGCAGCTTAGCGGGACAGGGGACTGAAGCTTTCTTT. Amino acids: CASSLAGQGTEAFF.

CDR3 sequence: CASSGGISRGLTTEAFF. The CDR3 DNA follows: TGTGCCAGCAGTGGGGGCATCTCCAGGGGCCTGACCACTGAAGCTTTCTTT. V and J are TRBV27 and TRBJ1-1; a possible D gene is TRBD1 (6 bases). The CDR3 has 17 amino acids. Trimming cost V 5 bases and J 4 bases, with 23 bases left between them. Germline V CDR1 and CDR2: MNHEY, SMNVEV (reference sequence).

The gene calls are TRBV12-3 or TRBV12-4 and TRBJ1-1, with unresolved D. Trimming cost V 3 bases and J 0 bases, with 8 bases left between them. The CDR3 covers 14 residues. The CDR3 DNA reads TGTGCCAGCAGTTTTGTCAGCTTGAACACTGAAGCTTTCTTT. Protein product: CASSFVSLNTEAFF.

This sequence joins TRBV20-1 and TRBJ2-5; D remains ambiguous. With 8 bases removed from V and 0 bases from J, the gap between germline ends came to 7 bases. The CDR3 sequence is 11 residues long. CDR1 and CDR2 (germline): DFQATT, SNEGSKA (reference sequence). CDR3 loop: CSSKYQETQYF. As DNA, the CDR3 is TGCAGTTCTAAGTACCAAGAGACCCAGTACTTC.